This T cell receptor beta chain came from a study of T cell responses to AZD1222 COVID-19 vaccine. Germline values: CDR1 SGHDT, CDR2 YYEEEE. This CDR3 contains 17 residues. As to this clone: The junction and the germline gene differ at one end; a read error may be behind it.

TCRdb keeps only in-frame clones here, not all; method: immunoSEQ multiplex PCR. The table shows some 150,000 clones, with 80% to 90% occurring only once. The rearrangement links TRBV5-6 to TRBJ1-1; D not resolved. Specimen: peripheral blood, collected on day 0 of MenACWY control vaccination. This clonotype was sampled from an adult in good health. CDR3 bases: TGTGCCAGCACCACCCGGCGGGTTTGGACTTACGGTCCCCAAGCCTTCTTT. Translating gives CASTTRRVWTYGPQAFF.